Listed below are T cell receptor beta chains from one sample, sequenced in a study of blood T cell repertoires in COVID-19. TCRdb's copy holds only in-frame clones and misses some; the assay was immunoSEQ multiplex PCR. Of a few hundred thousand clones in the sample, around 85% are singletons; the top ten hold around 5.9%. Sequencing used peripheral blood. These receptors originate from a man in his sixties with acute or convalescent COVID-19. Each CDR3 is given with its conserved first and last residue. A D gene is named only where the DNA matches it firmly. For some rows the clone size is stated as once, few or many, or as a class when expanded; others skip it.

v_gene	abundance	j_gene	d_gene	CDR3nt	CDR3aa
TRBV21-1	few	TRBJ2-3	-	TGTGCCAGCAGCACGTCCGCCGGGACAGACCTCACAGATACGCAGTATTTT	CASSTSAGTDLTDTQYF
TRBV27	-	TRBJ2-6	-	TGTGCCAGCAGTAGAGACTCTGGGGCCAACGTCCTGACTTTC	CASSRDSGANVLTF
TRBV4-3	-	TRBJ2-7	TRBD1	TGCGCCAGCAGCCAAGGAATGGGACAGGGCACCTACGAGCAGTACTTC	CASSQGMGQGTYEQYF
TRBV29-1	-	TRBJ1-1	-	TGCAGCGTTGACCGCGCAGGGAACACTGAAGCTTTCTTT	CSVDRAGNTEAFF
TRBV30	-	TRBJ2-1	TRBD1	TGTGCCTGGGCTCGGACAGGGTTTGATCACGCGCAGTTCTTC	CAWARTGFDHAQFF
TRBV7-3	once	TRBJ2-2	TRBD1	TGTGCCAGCGGGGGACAGGGAGCCGGGGAGCTGTTTTTT	CASGGQGAGELFF
TRBV6-5	-	TRBJ2-7	TRBD2	TGTGCCAGCAGCCGGACTAGCGGAGGCTACGAGCAGTACTTC	CASSRTSGGYEQYF
TRBV27	once	TRBJ2-2	TRBD1	TGTGCCAGCAGGTTTCAGGGGGCTGGGGAGGAGCTGTTTTTT	CASRFQGAGEELFF
TRBV29-1	-	TRBJ2-5	TRBD2	TGCAGCGTGAGAGATGGGGGACTAGCGGAGCAAGAGACCCAGTACTTC	CSVRDGGLAEQETQYF
TRBV20-1	-	TRBJ2-5	TRBD2	TGCAGTGCTAGTCACTCTGCTAGCGGAGTAGAGACCCAGTACTTC	CSASHSASGVETQYF
TRBV4-1	-	TRBJ1-2	TRBD1	TGCGCCAGCAGCCAAGGACAGGGGGCTGACTATGGCTACACCTTC	CASSQGQGADYGYTF
TRBV5-1	-	TRBJ2-5	TRBD1	TGCGCCAGCAGTCCGCCGGGACAGGGGGCCCGAGAGACCCAGTACTTC	CASSPPGQGARETQYF
TRBV7-9	once	TRBJ2-1	TRBD2	TGTGCCAGCAGCCCCTTAGCGGGTTGGGATGAGCAGTTCTTC	CASSPLAGWDEQFF
TRBV18	-	TRBJ2-5	-	TGTGCCAGCTCACCAAAGGGGGACATGGAGACCCAGTACTTC	CASSPKGDMETQYF
TRBV3-1/TRBV3-2	-	TRBJ1-5	TRBD1	TGTGCCAGCAGCCTCGGGACAGGGGGGAATCAGCCCCAGCATTTT	CASSLGTGGNQPQHF
TRBV3-1/TRBV3-2	-	TRBJ1-4	-	TGTGCCAGCAGCCAAGGACAAGGTGAAAAACTGTTTTTT	CASSQGQGEKLFF